This T cell receptor beta chain was captured by sequencing in a study of blood T cell repertoires in COVID-19. Overall study context: From the United States, Italy and Spain came samples of acute and convalescent COVID-19. Sources were T cells, B-cell-depleted T cells, or PBMCs; the material itself was cDNA or gDNA.

How the authors handled the data: Reference gene primer amplification gave nucleated cell count estimates. Sequencing was performed with immunoSEQ multiplex PCR; in TCRdb, only in-frame clones are kept and a portion is missing. The V and J calls and clone size were taken over from that table, and D and trimming were inferred from the DNA. The sample includes about 53,000 clones, 86% seen only once; the top ten take around 2.7%. V lost 5 bases to trimming and J lost 4 bases; unmatched junction nucleotides: 0. The germline V gene encodes CDR1 SQVTM and CDR2 ANQGSEA. The CDR3 sequence is 12 residues long.

Sequenced input: peripheral blood. The TCR sequence derives from a man aged 80 or over with acute or convalescent COVID-19. V and J are TRBV29-1 and TRBJ2-2; TRBD1 agrees at 8 bases. CDR3 DNA sequence: TGCAGCGTTACAGGGGGCACCGGGGAGCTGTTTTTT. Its protein is CSVTGGTGELFF.